Below are 16 T cell receptor beta chains sequenced from a single sample in a study of response to subunit inactivated influenza vaccine. TCRdb used MiXCR to reprocess the RT-PCR reads, holding one entry per CDR3 protein. The table includes a few hundred thousand distinct CDR3 sequences, about 15% detected once. The sequenced sample was PBMCs from blood, obtained roughly 12 days after vaccination. These receptors originate from a man aged 50 to 59 who received an inactivated influenza vaccine.

This CDR3 is CASSPALERTANTGELFF. The CDR3 region has the DNA TGTGCCAGCTCACCGGCTCTCGAACGGACAGCAAACACCGGGGAGCTGTTTTTT. The rearrangement uses TRBV18 and TRBJ2-2; the D gene is possibly TRBD1 (6 bases). Germline V gene data show CDR1 as KGHSH and CDR2 as LQKENI. Trimming took 3 bases from V and 2 from J, leaving 19 bases between them. The length of the CDR3 is 18 residues.

V gene TRBV4-3 combines with J gene TRBJ2-1; D may correspond to TRBD1 or TRBD2 (5 bases each). The CDR3 extends over 15 amino acids. CDR1 is LGHNA, CDR2 YSLEER, per germline. V lost 3 bases to trimming and J lost 5 bases, with 14 bases between them. The CDR3 sequence is CASSQSSGTNNEQFF. CDR3 in DNA: TGCGCCAGCAGCCAGTCGTCCGGGACCAACAATGAGCAGTTCTTC.

The J gene is TRBJ2-5, the V gene TRBV5-6; D possibly corresponds to TRBD1 (6 bases). This CDR3 is 14 amino acids long. Trimming took 4 bases from V and 5 from J, leaving 15 bases between them. In germline, CDR1 is SGHDT, CDR2 YYEEEE. The DNA of the CDR3 is TGTGCCAGCAGCGCGGTACAGGGACCGGAGACCCAGTACTTC. It codes for CASSAVQGPETQYF.

This chain joins TRBV5-1 and TRBJ2-6; the D gene is possibly TRBD1 (6 bases). Trimming left V 3 bases short and J 1 base short, with 11 bases between. CDR1 and CDR2 (germline): SGHRS, YFSETQ. The CDR3 totals 16 residues. This chain's CDR3 is CASSSETGSGANVLTF. The CDR3 bases are TGCGCCAGCAGCTCGGAAACAGGGTCTGGGGCCAACGTCCTGACTTTC. The full variable domain, rest sourced from reference TRBV5-1 and TRBJ2-6, is KAGVTQTPRYLIKTRGQQVTLSCSPISGHRSVSWYQQTPGQGLQFLFEYFSETQRNKGNFPGRFSGRQFSNSRSEMNVSTLELGDSALYLCASSSETGSGANVLTFGAGSRLTVL.

This clonotype was seen a few times. The chain joins TRBV7-2 to TRBJ1-1; D perhaps matches TRBD1 (5 bases). Germline V gene lookup returns CDR1 SGHTA and CDR2 FQGNSA. This CDR3 region has 15 residues. V lost 2 bases, J lost 1 base, and 11 bases lay in between. This chain's CDR3 is CASSLTRERNTEAFF. The CDR3 DNA sequence: TGTGCCAGCAGCTTAACCAGGGAAAGGAACACTGAAGCTTTCTTT. The full variable domain, in which reference TRBV7-2 and TRBJ1-1 provide the parts outside the CDR3, is GAGVSQSPSNKVTEKGKDVELRCDPISGHTALYWYRQSLGQGLEFLIYFQGNSAPDKSGLPSDRFSAERTGGSVSTLTIQRTQQEDSAVYLCASSLTRERNTEAFFGQGTRLTVV.

The chain is built from TRBV4-2 and TRBJ2-6; no firm D call. The CDR3 is 19 amino acids. The germline V gene has CDR1 LGHNA and CDR2 YNFKEQ. Trimming took off 4 bases at V and 0 bases at J, with 19 bases between the two ends. The CDR3, as DNA: TGTGCCAGCAGCCCCGCGGACCGTCTGGGTTCCTCTGGGGCCAACGTCCTGACTTTC. Residues: CASSPADRLGSSGANVLTF.

This chain links TRBV20-1 with TRBJ2-7; 10 nucleotides align to TRBD2. V dropped 3 bases and J dropped 6; count of bases not matched to a gene: 11. Germline values: CDR1 DFQATT, CDR2 SNEGSKA (reference sequence). CDR3 size: 15 residues. The CDR3 sequence: CSASPPGTSDIEQYF. The DNA of the CDR3 is TGCAGTGCTAGCCCACCCGGGACTAGCGATATCGAGCAGTACTTC.

The chain couples TRBV6-5 to TRBJ2-2; D is unclear. The germline CDR1 and CDR2 sequences are MNHEY and SVGAGI. This CDR3 contains 14 residues. Trimming shortened V by 0 bases and J by 10 bases, and 12 bases separated the two germline ends. The CDR3 is CASSYSSRATELFF. In nucleotides, the CDR3 is TGTGCCAGCAGTTACTCGAGTCGGGCCACGGAGCTGTTTTTT.

A few counts support this clonotype. The chain uses TRBV12-3 or TRBV12-4 and TRBJ2-2; D is perhaps TRBD1 (6 bases). Trimming left V 2 bases short and J 4 bases short, with 11 bases between. The CDR3 spans 15 residues. The CDR3 DNA sequence: TGTGCCAGCAGTTTACTGGGACACCCCACCGGGGAGCTGTTTTTT. This sequence encodes CASSLLGHPTGELFF.

This clonotype was seen a few times. The rearrangement joins TRBV3-1 to TRBJ2-3; the D gene is possibly TRBD2 (5 bases). The CDR3 covers 17 residues. Trimming stripped 1 base from V and 5 bases from J, with 19 bases between. Germline-derived CDR1 and CDR2 are LGHDT and YNNKEL (reference sequence). The CDR3 DNA follows: TGTGCCAGCAGCCAAGCCGTGAGCGAACGACGGGGAGATACGCAGTATTTT. Protein product: CASSQAVSERRGDTQYF.

The rearrangement links TRBV7-2 to TRBJ2-5; TRBD1 matches at 12 bases. The V segment lost 2 bases and the J segment 4 bases; nucleotides outside the gene matches: 2. The CDR3 has 15 residues. The germline CDR1 and CDR2 sequences are SGHTA and FQGNSA. The CDR3 coding sequence is TGTGCCAGCAGCTTACGGGACAGGGGGCTAGAGACCCAGTACTTC. Amino acid sequence: CASSLRDRGLETQYF.

This clonotype occurred a few times. Written as DNA, the CDR3 is TGTGCCACCACCTCGGACAGGCTGGGCGAAAACATTCAGTACTTC. Amino acids: CATTSDRLGENIQYF. The genes are TRBV15 and TRBJ2-4; 7 positions match TRBD1. The CDR3 has 15 residues. In germline, CDR1 is LNHNV, CDR2 YYDKDF (reference sequence). Trimming took 7 bases from V and 5 from J; bases not matched to a gene: 11.

The chain joins TRBV24-1 to TRBJ2-5, with D unclear. V lost 5 bases and J lost 7, with 13 bases in between. The germline CDR1 and CDR2 sequences are KGHDR and SFDVKD. CDR3 size: 13 residues. The CDR3 sequence: CATSGRAIGTQYF. For the CDR3, the DNA is TGTGCCACCAGTGGTAGGGCAATCGGGACCCAGTACTTC.

The rearrangement uses TRBV9 and TRBJ2-2; 7 bases are a match to TRBD2. This CDR3 spans 15 amino acids. Germline values: CDR1 SGDLS, CDR2 YYNGEE. V trimming: 2 bases; J trimming: 1 base; junction bases outside the gene matches: 2. The CDR3 DNA reads as TGTGCCAGCAGCGTTCTAGCGGAGAACACCGGGGAGCTGTTTTTT. Translated: CASSVLAENTGELFF.

This clonotype was seen a few times. The chain carries TRBV12-3 or TRBV12-4 and TRBJ1-1; TRBD1 aligns across 10 bases. The CDR3 totals 13 residues. V lost 8 bases to trimming and J lost 6 bases; unmatched junction nucleotides: 6. The CDR3 loop reads CASRDRGRPEAFF. Here the CDR3 DNA reads TGTGCCAGCCGGGACAGGGGAAGGCCTGAAGCTTTCTTT.

This clonotype was observed at least ten times. The chain couples TRBV12-3 or TRBV12-4 to TRBJ2-3; a possible D gene is TRBD2 (6 bases). The CDR3 extends over 14 amino acids. The V and J ends lost 5 bases and 0 bases respectively, with 9 bases between them. The CDR3: CASSLTRSTDTQYF. Written as DNA, the CDR3 is TGTGCCAGCAGTCTGACTAGGAGCACAGATACGCAGTATTTT.